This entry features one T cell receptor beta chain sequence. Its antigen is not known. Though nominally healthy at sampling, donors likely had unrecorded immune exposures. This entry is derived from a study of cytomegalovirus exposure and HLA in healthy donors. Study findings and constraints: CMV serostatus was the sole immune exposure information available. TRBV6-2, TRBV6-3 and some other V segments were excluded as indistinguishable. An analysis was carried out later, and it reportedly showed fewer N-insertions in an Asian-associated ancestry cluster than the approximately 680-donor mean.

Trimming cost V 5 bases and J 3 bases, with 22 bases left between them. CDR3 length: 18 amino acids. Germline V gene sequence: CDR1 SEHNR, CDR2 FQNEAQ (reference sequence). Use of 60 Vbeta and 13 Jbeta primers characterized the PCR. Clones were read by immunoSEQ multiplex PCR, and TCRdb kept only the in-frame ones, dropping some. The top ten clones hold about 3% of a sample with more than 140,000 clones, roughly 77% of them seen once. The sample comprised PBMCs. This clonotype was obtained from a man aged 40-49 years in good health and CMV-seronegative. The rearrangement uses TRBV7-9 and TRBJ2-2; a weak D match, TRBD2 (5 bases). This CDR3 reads CASSPREHMGVDTGELFF. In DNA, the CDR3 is TGTGCCAGCAGCCCCCGAGAACATATGGGAGTAGACACCGGGGAGCTGTTTTTT.